This TCR beta chain was sequenced for a study of prognosis after radiotherapy for stage I lung cancer. The overall study: Tumors were squamous cell carcinoma in roughly 7 patients and adenocarcinoma in some 11.

In this sample, this clonotype turned up many times. Its antigen is still unknown. Notes on the study in general: Differences in TRBV and TRBJ gene usage were reportedly observed between patients with and without metastases.

The CDR3 has 12 amino acids. CDR1 is MGHRA, CDR2 YSYEKL, per germline. Trimming removed 0 bases at V and 7 bases at J, with 7 bases between. TCR beta CDR3 amplification from genomic DNA was performed by two-round multiplex PCR. The authors ran first-round PCR with primers specific to each TRBV and TRBJ gene. TCRdb called the multiplex PCR reads again in MiXCR, with one record for every CDR3 protein. The table records some 14,000 distinct CDR3 sequences, about 32% of them present only once. The patients, a group without prior chemotherapy, radiotherapy or other malignancies, were all node-negative on CT and PET/CT.

The starting material was PBMCs, obtained before or after stereotactic body radiation therapy (not recorded which). The chain carries TRBV4-1 and TRBJ2-7; D is uncertain. The clonotype originates from a donor at least 50 years old with non-small cell lung cancer. CDR3 sequence reads: CASSQDLVEQYF. The CDR3 coding sequence is TGCGCCAGCAGCCAAGATCTGGTAGAGCAGTACTTC.